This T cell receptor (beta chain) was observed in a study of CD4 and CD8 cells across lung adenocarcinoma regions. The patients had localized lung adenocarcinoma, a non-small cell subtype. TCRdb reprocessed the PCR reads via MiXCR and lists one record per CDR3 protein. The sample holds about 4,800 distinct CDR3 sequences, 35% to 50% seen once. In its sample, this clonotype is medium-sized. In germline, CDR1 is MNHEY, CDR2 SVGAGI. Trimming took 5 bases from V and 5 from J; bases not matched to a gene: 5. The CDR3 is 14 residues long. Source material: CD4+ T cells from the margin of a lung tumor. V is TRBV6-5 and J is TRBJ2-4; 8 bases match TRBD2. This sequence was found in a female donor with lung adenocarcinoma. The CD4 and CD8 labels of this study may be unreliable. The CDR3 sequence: CASSLSGGQNIQYF. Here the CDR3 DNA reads TGTGCCAGCAGTCTATCGGGGGGGCAAAACATTCAGTACTTC.